This T cell receptor beta chain was sequenced in a study of shared clonotypes between healthy human individuals. Study-wide results and limits: Rarefaction indicated that sorted-subset sequencing remained incomplete although depth was large. The expectation was that sequencing depth would affect clonotype sharing among donors.

Note on this clone: Its antigen is unidentified.

Trimming removed 5 bases from V and 1 base from J, with 10 bases in between. CDR3 size: 14 residues. Germline lookup yields CDR1 SGHVS and CDR2 FQNEAQ. Measured with immunoSEQ multiplex PCR; TCRdb has only the in-frame clones, and not every one. The sample has over 700,000 clones; over 55% are singletons. The sequencing sample was made of memory CD4+ T cells sorted from blood. Subset: CD45RA-negative fraction. The genes are TRBV7-8 and TRBJ2-3; D is perhaps TRBD2 (5 bases). This clonotype was sampled from a woman in her 30s in good health. CDR3 protein: CASSTSGGTDTQYF. The CDR3, as DNA: TGTGCCAGCAGCACGTCCGGGGGCACAGATACGCAGTATTTT.